Reported below is one T cell receptor beta chain. Its antigen is still unknown. This sample was taken from a study of blood T cells in healthy people across ages. About the study: Researchers report that template switching captured about one barcoded beta molecule per two T cells.

Alongside a J-beta primer mix, a sample-barcoded 5' primer served in a second PCR lasting roughly 6 to 12 cycles. Each TCR beta cDNA got a 12-nucleotide random molecular identifier. TCRdb itself ran the 5' RACE reads through MiXCR, one entry per CDR3 protein. Here the sample spans 540,000 or so distinct CDR3 sequences, roughly 28% being singletons. Findings and limits, study-wide: Long-lived donors had more naive CD4+ cells and higher diversity than aged donors.

V shed 4 bases and J 6 bases; nucleotides not matched to a gene: 14. Germline V gives CDR1 ENHRY, CDR2 SYGVKD. This CDR3 has 16 residues. Specimen: blood. The TCR sequence derives from a woman between 65 and 79 years old in good health. V and J are TRBV10-3 and TRBJ1-2, with TRBD1 identical over 7 bases. In DNA form, the CDR3 reads TGTGCCATCAGTGCCAGCGCCGGGACAGAGTCTCATGGCTACACCTTC. This gives the protein CAISASAGTESHGYTF.